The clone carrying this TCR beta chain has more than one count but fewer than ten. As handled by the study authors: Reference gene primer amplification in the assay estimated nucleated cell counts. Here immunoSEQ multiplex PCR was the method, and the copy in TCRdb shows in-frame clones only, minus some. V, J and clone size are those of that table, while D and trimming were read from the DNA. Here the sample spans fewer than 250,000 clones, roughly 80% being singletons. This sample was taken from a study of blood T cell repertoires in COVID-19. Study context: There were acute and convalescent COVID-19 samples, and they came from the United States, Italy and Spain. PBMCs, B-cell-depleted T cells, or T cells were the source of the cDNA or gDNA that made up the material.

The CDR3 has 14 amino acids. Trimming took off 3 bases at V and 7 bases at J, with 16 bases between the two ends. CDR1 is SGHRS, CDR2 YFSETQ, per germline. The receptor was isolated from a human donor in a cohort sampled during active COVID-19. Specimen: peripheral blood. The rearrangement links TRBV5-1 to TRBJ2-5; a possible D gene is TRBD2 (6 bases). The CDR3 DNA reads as TGCGCCAGCAGCTCCCGCCGGGACTTGGGGACCCAGTACTTC. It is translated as CASSSRRDLGTQYF.